This T cell receptor beta chain was sequenced during a study of OX40 agonist ivuxolimab in advanced cancers. About the research overall: Partial responses were achieved by three patients: one hepatocellular carcinoma, two cutaneous melanoma.

CDR1 and CDR2 from the germline V gene are MNHEY and SVGAGI. The CDR3 loop spans 14 amino acids. Trimming removed 5 bases from V and 3 bases from J, with 14 bases in between. Cycle 7 day 1, cycle 4 day 1, and baseline were the timepoints at which blood was sampled. Here immunoSEQ multiplex PCR was the method, and the copy in TCRdb shows in-frame clones only, minus some. The top ten clones hold about a quarter of a sample with 25,000 to 35,000 clones, roughly 83% of them seen once. The specimen comprised CD4+ or CD8+ T cells sorted from blood, sampled in a trial of the OX40 agonist ivuxolimab. The clonotype comes from an adult with an advanced solid tumor such as melanoma, head and neck, liver or kidney cancer. The chain couples TRBV6-5 to TRBJ2-7; either TRBD1 or TRBD2 may fit D (6 bases each). The CDR3 reads CASSPGAGLYEQYF. The CDR3 DNA sequence: TGTGCCAGCAGTCCGGGGGCGGGTCTCTACGAGCAGTACTTC.